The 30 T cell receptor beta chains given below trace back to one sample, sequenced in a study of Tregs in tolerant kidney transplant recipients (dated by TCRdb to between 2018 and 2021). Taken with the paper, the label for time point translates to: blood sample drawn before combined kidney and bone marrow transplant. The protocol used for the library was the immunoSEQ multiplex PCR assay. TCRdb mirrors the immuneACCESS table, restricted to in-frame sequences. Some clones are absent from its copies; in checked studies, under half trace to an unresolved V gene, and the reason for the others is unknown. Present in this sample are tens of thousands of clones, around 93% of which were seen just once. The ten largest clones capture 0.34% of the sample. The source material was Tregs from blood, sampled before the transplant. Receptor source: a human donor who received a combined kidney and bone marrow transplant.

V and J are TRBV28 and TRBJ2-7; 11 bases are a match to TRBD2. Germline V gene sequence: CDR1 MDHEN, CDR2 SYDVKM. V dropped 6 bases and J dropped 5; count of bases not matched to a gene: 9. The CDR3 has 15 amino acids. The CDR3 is CASSRSGRAGDEQYF. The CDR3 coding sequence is TGTGCCAGCAGCCGTAGCGGGAGGGCCGGGGACGAGCAGTACTTC.

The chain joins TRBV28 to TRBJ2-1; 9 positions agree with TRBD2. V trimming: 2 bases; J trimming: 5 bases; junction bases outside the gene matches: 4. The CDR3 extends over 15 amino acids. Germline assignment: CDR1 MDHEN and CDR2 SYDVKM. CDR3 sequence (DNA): TGTGCCAGCAGTTTAGCGGGAGGGCCCCACAATGAGCAGTTCTTC. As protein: CASSLAGGPHNEQFF.

The CDR3 sequence: CASSYRGGEPQHF. CDR3 coding DNA: TGTGCCAGCAGCTACCGCGGGGGTGAGCCCCAGCATTTT. J is TRBJ1-5 and V is TRBV7-2, with D maybe TRBD1 (5 bases). Germline CDR1 SGHTA, CDR2 FQGNSA. Between the trimmed V and J ends, which lost 4 bases and 8 bases, there was a span of 12 bases. This CDR3 is built from 13 residues.

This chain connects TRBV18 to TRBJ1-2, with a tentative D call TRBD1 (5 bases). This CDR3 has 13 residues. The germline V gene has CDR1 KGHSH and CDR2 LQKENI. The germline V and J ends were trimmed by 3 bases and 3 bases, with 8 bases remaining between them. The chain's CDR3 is CASSPDTDYGYTF. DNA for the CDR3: TGTGCCAGCTCACCGGACACGGACTATGGCTACACCTTC.

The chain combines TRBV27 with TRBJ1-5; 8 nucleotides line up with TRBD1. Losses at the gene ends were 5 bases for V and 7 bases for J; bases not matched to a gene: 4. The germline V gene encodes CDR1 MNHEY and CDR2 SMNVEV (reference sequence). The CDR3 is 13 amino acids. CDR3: CASSTDRVQPQHF. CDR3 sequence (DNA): TGTGCCAGCAGTACGGACAGGGTCCAGCCCCAGCATTTT.

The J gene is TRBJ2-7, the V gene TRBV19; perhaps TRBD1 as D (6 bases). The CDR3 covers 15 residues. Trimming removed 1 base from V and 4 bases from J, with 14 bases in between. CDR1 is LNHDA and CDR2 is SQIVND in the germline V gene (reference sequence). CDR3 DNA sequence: TGTGCCAGTAGTATAGTGGCACAGGGAGCATACGAGCAGTACTTC. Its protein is CASSIVAQGAYEQYF.

CDR3 nucleotides: TGTGCCAGCAGTGAAGGCAGGACCTATGGCTACACCTTC. Protein product: CASSEGRTYGYTF. The V gene is TRBV2, the J gene TRBJ1-2; D is ambiguous. CDR1 and CDR2 (germline): SNHLY, FYNNEI. Trimming took off 1 base at V and 4 bases at J, with 7 bases between the two ends. There are 13 residues in the CDR3.

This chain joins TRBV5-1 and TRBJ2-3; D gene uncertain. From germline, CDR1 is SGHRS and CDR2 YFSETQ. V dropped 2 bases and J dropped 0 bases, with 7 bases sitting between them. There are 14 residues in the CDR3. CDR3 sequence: CASSLVDSTDTQYF. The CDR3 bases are TGCGCCAGCAGCTTAGTGGACAGCACAGATACGCAGTATTTT.

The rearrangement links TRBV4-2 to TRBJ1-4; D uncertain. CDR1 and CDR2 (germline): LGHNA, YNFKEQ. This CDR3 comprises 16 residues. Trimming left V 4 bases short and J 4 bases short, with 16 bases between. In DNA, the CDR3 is TGTGCCAGCAGCCTCCGGGCCGTTAACTTTAATGAAAAACTGTTTTTT. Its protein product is CASSLRAVNFNEKLFF.

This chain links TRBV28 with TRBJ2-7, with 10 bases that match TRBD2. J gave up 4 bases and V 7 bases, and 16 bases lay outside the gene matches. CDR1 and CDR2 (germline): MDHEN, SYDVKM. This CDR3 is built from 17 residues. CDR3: CASIQSASLAGTYEQYF. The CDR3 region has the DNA TGTGCCAGCATCCAAAGTGCCTCACTAGCGGGAACTTACGAGCAGTACTTC.

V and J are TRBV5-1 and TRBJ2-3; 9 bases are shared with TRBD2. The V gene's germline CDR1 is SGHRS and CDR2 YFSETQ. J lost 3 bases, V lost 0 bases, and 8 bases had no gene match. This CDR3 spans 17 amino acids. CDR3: CASSLASGAGGTDTQYF. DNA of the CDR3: TGCGCCAGCAGCTTGGCCAGCGGAGCGGGGGGTACAGATACGCAGTATTTT.

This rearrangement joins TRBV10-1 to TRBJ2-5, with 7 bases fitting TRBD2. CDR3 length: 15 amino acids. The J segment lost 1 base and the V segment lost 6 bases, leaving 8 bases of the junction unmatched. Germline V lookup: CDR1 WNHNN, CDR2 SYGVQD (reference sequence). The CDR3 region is CASSAGESLQETQYF. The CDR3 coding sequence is TGCGCCAGCAGCGCGGGAGAGAGCCTCCAAGAGACCCAGTACTTC.

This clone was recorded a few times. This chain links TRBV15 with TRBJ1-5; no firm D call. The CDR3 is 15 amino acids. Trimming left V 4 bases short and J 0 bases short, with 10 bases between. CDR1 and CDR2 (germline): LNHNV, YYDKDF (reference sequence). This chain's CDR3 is CATSISRNSNQPQHF. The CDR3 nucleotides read TGTGCCACCAGCATTAGTAGGAATAGCAATCAGCCCCAGCATTTT.

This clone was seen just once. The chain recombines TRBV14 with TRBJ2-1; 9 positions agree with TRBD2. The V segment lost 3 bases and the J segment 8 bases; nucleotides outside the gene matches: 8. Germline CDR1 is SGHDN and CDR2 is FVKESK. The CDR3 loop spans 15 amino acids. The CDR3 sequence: CASSQAGTSLDEQFF. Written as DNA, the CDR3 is TGTGCCAGCAGCCAGGCCGGGACTAGCCTGGATGAGCAGTTCTTC.

The CDR3 DNA reads TGTGCCAGCTCACCCCCGACACCTGGGGACGAGCAGTACTTC. Amino acids: CASSPPTPGDEQYF. The chain has TRBV18 and TRBJ2-7, with D uncertain. The germline V and J ends were trimmed by 3 bases and 5 bases, with 14 bases remaining between them. Germline assignment: CDR1 KGHSH and CDR2 LQKENI. This CDR3 has 14 amino acids.

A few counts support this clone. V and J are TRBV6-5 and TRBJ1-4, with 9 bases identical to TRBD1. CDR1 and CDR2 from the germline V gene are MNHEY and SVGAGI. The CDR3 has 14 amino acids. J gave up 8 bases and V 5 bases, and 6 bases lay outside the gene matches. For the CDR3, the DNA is TGTGCCAGCAGTACCCCCGGGACAGGGGAAAAACTGTTTTTT. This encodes CASSTPGTGEKLFF.

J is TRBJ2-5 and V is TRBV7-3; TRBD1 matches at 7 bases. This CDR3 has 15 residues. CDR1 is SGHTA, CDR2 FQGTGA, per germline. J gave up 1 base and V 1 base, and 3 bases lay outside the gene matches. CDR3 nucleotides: TGTGCCAGCAGCTTAAATCCAGGGGGCCAAGAGACCCAGTACTTC. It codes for CASSLNPGGQETQYF.

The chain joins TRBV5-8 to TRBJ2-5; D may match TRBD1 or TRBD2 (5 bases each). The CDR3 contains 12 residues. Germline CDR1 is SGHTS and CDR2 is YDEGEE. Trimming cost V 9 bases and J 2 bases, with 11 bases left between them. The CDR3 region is CANEGFQETQYF. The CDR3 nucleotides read TGTGCCAACGAGGGGTTTCAAGAGACCCAGTACTTC. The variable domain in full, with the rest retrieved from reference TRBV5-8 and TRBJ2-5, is EAGVTQSPTHLIKTRGQQATLRCSPISGHTSVYWYQQALGLGLQFLLWYDEGEERNRGNFPPRFSGRQFPNYSSELNVNALELEDSALYLCANEGFQETQYFGPGTRLLVL.

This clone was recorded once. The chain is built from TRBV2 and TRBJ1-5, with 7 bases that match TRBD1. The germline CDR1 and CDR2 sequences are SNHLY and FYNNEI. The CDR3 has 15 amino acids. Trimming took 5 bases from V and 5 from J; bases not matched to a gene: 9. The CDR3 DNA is TGTGCCAGCAGTAAATGGACAGGATCCGATCAGCCCCAGCATTTT. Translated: CASSKWTGSDQPQHF.

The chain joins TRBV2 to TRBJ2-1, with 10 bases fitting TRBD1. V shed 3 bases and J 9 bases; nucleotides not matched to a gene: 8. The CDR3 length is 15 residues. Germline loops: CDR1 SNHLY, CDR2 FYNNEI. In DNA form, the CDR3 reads TGTGCCAGCAGTGAGAGGACAGGGGGATGGGGTGAGCAGTTCTTC. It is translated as CASSERTGGWGEQFF.

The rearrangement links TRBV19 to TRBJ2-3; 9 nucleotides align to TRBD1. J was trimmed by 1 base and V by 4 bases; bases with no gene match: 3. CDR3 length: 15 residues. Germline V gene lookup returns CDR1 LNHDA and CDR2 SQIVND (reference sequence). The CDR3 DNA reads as TGTGCCAGTAGTACCAGACAGGGGGGCACAGATACGCAGTATTTT. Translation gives CASSTRQGGTDTQYF. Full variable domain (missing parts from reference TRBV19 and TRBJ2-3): DGGITQSPKYLFRKEGQNVTLSCEQNLNHDAMYWYRQDPGQGLRLIYYSQIVNDFQKGDIAEGYSVSREKKESFPLTVTSAQKNPTAFYLCASSTRQGGTDTQYFGPGTRLTVL.

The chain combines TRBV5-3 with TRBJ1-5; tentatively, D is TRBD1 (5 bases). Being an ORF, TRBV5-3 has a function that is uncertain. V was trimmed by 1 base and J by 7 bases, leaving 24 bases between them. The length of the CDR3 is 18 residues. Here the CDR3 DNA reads TGTGCCAGAAGCTTGTGGTTGGAGGGGAGGTCAAAAGGACAGCCCCAGCATTTT. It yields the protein CARSLWLEGRSKGQPQHF.

The CDR3 spells CASSGLAGYSYNEQFF. CDR3 sequence (DNA): TGTGCCAGCAGTGGGCTAGCGGGTTACTCCTACAATGAGCAGTTCTTC. The chain is built from TRBV2 and TRBJ2-1, with TRBD2 identical over 8 bases. The CDR3 is 16 amino acids. The germline V gene encodes CDR1 SNHLY and CDR2 FYNNEI. The trim removed 4 bases at V and 0 bases at J, leaving 5 bases unmatched. The variable domain in full, completed from reference TRBV2 and TRBJ2-1, reads EPEVTQTPSHQVTQMGQEVILRCVPISNHLYFYWYRQILGQKVEFLVSFYNNEISEKSEIFDDQFSVERPDGSNFTLKIRSTKLEDSAMYFCASSGLAGYSYNEQFFGPGTRLTVL.

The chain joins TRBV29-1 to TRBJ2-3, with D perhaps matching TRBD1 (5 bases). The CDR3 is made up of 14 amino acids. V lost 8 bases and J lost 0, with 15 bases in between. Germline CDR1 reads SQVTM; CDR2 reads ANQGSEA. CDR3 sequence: CSITGHPSTDTQYF. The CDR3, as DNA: TGCAGCATAACAGGTCACCCTAGCACAGATACGCAGTATTTT.

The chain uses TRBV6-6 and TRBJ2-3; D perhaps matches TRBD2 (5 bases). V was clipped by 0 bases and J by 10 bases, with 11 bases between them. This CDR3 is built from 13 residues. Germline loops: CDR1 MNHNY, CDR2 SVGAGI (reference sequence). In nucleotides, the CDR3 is TGTGCCAGCAGTTACTCATCGGCGGGCCCGCAGTATTTT. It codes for CASSYSSAGPQYF.

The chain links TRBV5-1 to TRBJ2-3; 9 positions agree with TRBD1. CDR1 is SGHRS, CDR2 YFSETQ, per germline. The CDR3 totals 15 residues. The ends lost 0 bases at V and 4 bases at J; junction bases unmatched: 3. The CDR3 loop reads CASSLAQGAADTQYF. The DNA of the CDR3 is TGCGCCAGCAGCTTGGCACAGGGGGCGGCAGATACGCAGTATTTT.

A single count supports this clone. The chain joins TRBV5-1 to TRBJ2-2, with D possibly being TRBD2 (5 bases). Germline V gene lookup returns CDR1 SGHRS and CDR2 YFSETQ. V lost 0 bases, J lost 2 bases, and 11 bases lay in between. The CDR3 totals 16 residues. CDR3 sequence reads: CASSLALASNTGELFF. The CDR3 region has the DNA TGCGCCAGCAGCTTGGCCCTAGCTTCTAACACCGGGGAGCTGTTTTTT.

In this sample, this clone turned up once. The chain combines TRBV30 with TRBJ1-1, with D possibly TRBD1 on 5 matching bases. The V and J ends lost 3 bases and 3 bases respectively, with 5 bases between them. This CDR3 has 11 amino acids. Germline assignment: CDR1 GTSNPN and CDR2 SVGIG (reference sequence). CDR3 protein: CAWRQDTEAFF. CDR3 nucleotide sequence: TGTGCCTGGAGACAGGACACTGAAGCTTTCTTT. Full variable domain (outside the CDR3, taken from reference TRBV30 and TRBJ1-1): SQTIHQWPATLVQPVGSPLSLECTVEGTSNPNLYWYRQAAGRGLQLLFYSVGIGQISSEVPQNLSASRPQDRQFILSSKKLLLSDSGFYLCAWRQDTEAFFGQGTRLTVV.

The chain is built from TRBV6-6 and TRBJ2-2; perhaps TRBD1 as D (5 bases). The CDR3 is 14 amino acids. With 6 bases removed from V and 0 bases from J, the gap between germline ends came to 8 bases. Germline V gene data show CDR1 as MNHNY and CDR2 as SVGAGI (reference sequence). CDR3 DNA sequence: TGTGCCAGCAGCGACAGAGCGAACACCGGGGAGCTGTTTTTT. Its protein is CASSDRANTGELFF.

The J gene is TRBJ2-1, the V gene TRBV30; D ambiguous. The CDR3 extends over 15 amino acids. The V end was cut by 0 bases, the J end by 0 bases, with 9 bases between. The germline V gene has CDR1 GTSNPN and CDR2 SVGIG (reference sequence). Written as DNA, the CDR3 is TGTGCCTGGAGTGTACCCCCCAGCTCCTACAATGAGCAGTTCTTC. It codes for CAWSVPPSSYNEQFF.